This passage covers 5 T cell receptor beta chains from one sample sequenced in a study of immune heterogeneity within non-small cell lung tumors. Bulk tumor gDNA, roughly 600 ng per sample, served as the TCR template. Several far-apart biopsies were taken per primary tumor during surgery. Those enrolled were patients newly diagnosed with untreated non-small cell lung cancer and undergoing curative surgery. TCR beta CDR3 amplification used multiplex PCR with 32 V and 13 J primers. TCRdb re-called the multiplex PCR reads through MiXCR, storing one row per CDR3 protein. Counted here are fewer than 14,000 distinct CDR3 sequences, around 30% occurring once; the ten biggest clones make up roughly a fifth. The sample was lung tumor tissue. Receptors were obtained from a woman aged 45-65 years with non-small cell lung cancer.

V is TRBV4-1 and J is TRBJ2-2, with unresolved D. The CDR3 is made up of 16 amino acids. Germline V gives CDR1 MGHRA, CDR2 YSYEKL. Trimming stripped 4 bases from V and 0 bases from J, with 12 bases between. The CDR3 DNA is TGCGCCAGCAGCCCCCGACATACGGCGAACACCGGGGAGCTGTTTTTT. Its translation is CASSPRHTANTGELFF.

This clonotype was seen many times. This rearrangement joins TRBV27 to TRBJ2-1, with 9 positions matching TRBD1. Germline V gives CDR1 MNHEY, CDR2 SMNVEV (reference sequence). The CDR3 spans 16 residues. V lost 6 bases, J lost 8 bases, and 14 bases stayed unmatched. CDR3 nucleotides: TGTGCCAGCAGCTCCCTTGGAGACAGGGGGAGAGATGAGCAGTTCTTC. It is translated as CASSSLGDRGRDEQFF.

This clonotype has only a few counts. The chain combines TRBV19 with TRBJ1-5; the D gene is possibly TRBD1 (6 bases). This CDR3 contains 16 residues. Per the germline V gene, CDR1 is LNHDA and CDR2 is SQIVND (reference sequence). V was shortened by 5 bases and J by 5 bases, with 19 bases between the two germline ends. The DNA for the CDR3 is TGTGCCAGTAGTTCAGTGGGGGCGGGAGCAGATCAGCCCCAGCATTTT. Translation: CASSSVGAGADQPQHF.

The V gene is TRBV7-8, the J gene TRBJ2-3, with TRBD2 matching over 8 bases. The CDR3 has 16 amino acids. V was clipped by 1 base and J by 5 bases; unmatched bases: 8. Looked up from germline, CDR1 is SGHVS and CDR2 is FQNEAQ. CDR3: CASSLGMAGGLDTQYF. The CDR3 nucleotides read TGTGCCAGCAGCTTAGGGATGGCGGGAGGATTAGATACGCAGTATTTT.

The chain links TRBV7-9 to TRBJ2-3; D is ambiguous. CDR1 and CDR2 from the germline V gene are SEHNR and FQNEAQ (reference sequence). The CDR3 totals 15 residues. Trimming left V 5 bases short and J 4 bases short, with 16 bases between. The CDR3 here is CASSVDFSDADTQYF. CDR3 DNA: TGTGCCAGCAGCGTGGATTTTTCAGATGCAGATACGCAGTATTTT. Combining the CDR3 with reference TRBV7-9 and TRBJ2-3 gives the whole variable domain DTGVSQNPRHKITKRGQNVTFRCDPISEHNRLYWYRQTLGQGPEFLTYFQNEAQLEKSRLLSDRFSAERPKGSFSTLEIQRTEQGDSAMYLCASSVDFSDADTQYFGPGTRLTVL.